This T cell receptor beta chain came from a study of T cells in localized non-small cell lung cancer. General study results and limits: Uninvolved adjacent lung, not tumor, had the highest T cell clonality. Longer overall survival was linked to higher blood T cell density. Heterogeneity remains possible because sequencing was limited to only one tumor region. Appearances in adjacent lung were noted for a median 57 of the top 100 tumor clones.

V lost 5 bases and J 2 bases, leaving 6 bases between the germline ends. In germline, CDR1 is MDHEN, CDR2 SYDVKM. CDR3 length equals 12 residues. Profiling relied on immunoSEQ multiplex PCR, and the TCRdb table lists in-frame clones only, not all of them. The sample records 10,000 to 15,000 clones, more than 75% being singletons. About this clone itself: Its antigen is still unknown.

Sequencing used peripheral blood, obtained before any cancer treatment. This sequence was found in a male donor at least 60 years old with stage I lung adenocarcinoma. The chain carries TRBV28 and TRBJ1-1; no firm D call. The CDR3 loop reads CASSPQNTEAFF. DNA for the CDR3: TGTGCCAGCAGTCCACAAAACACTGAAGCTTTCTTT.